The subject of this entry is one TCR beta chain. Its target is unknown. In nominal health when sampled, donors likely had unrecorded immune exposures nonetheless. The PCR employed 60 Vbeta primers together with 13 Jbeta primers. Method: immunoSEQ multiplex PCR; TCRdb's copy keeps in-frame clones and lacks some. In the table there are about 160,000 clones, around 79% of which are singletons. The data were obtained in a study of cytomegalovirus exposure and HLA in healthy donors. Across the whole study: Previous work identified roughly 110 million unique TCR beta sequences from 200 million or so T cells.

General observations from the study: The only immune exposure information that was available was CMV serostatus. Further analysis, carried out later, found HLA-associated TCR beta chains more clonally expanded than equally common other chains.

The sequence was obtained from a man in his forties or fifties in good health and CMV-seronegative. The sequenced sample consisted of PBMCs.

The CDR3 DNA reads as TGTGCCAGCAGTAGTTCACGGGACAGGGAAAGGGATCAGCCCCAGCATTTT. This sequence encodes CASSSSRDRERDQPQHF. The chain joins TRBV28 to TRBJ1-5; TRBD1 agrees at 9 bases. The CDR3 spans 17 residues. J lost 5 bases, V lost 5 bases, and 13 bases had no gene match. CDR1 is MDHEN, CDR2 SYDVKM, per germline.